Listed below are T cell receptor beta chains from one sample, sequenced in a study of PD-1 blockade in classical Hodgkin lymphoma. TCRdb's table, derived via immunoSEQ multiplex PCR, lists solely in-frame clones and lacks some. The repertoire includes about 32,000 clones, approximately 85% of them detected once, and 15% to 20% sits in the top ten. The material sequenced was peripheral blood mononuclear cells (PBMCs), taken before the fourth cycle of nivolumab. The receptor source for this set is a human donor with classical Hodgkin lymphoma. The conserved cysteine and the conserved F or W are not part of the CDR3 here. Fields, in order: J gene, V gene, CDR3 protein.

j_call: TRBJ2-5
v_call: TRBV2
cdr3_aa: ASSIGLQETQY

j_call: TRBJ2-2
v_call: TRBV18
cdr3_aa: ASSPGDTGELF

j_call: TRBJ1-1
v_call: TRBV6-4
cdr3_aa: ASSDIQLREAGTEAF

j_call: TRBJ2-3
v_call: TRBV7-2
cdr3_aa: ASSRGGRGLADTQY

j_call: TRBJ1-1
v_call: TRBV4-1
cdr3_aa: ASRPGPGGEAF

j_call: TRBJ1-1
v_call: TRBV7-9
cdr3_aa: ASSRDGTNTEAF

j_call: TRBJ2-7
v_call: TRBV28
cdr3_aa: ASSSRGETYEQY

j_call: TRBJ1-1
v_call: TRBV6-5
cdr3_aa: ASSYLDRRNTEAF

j_call: TRBJ2-3
v_call: TRBV5-6
cdr3_aa: ASSELAGAGDTQY

j_call: TRBJ1-1
v_call: TRBV5-1
cdr3_aa: ASSSDGFATEAF

j_call: TRBJ1-3
v_call: TRBV4-2
cdr3_aa: ASSPDWASASGNTIY

j_call: TRBJ1-3
v_call: TRBV18
cdr3_aa: ASSPPNRPSGNTIY

j_call: TRBJ1-6
v_call: TRBV30
cdr3_aa: ASPGQGKAPLH

j_call: TRBJ1-4
v_call: TRBV7-6
cdr3_aa: ASSLGGTRELF

j_call: TRBJ2-4
v_call: TRBV28
cdr3_aa: ASSAYRAFLY

j_call: TRBJ1-2
v_call: TRBV18
cdr3_aa: ASSAGVLNYGYT

j_call: TRBJ2-2
v_call: TRBV7-2
cdr3_aa: ASSLVGSGSTGELF

j_call: TRBJ2-5
v_call: TRBV5-8
cdr3_aa: ASSSRGAGETQY

j_call: TRBJ1-5
v_call: TRBV5-1
cdr3_aa: ASSPGGGQPQH

j_call: TRBJ2-2
v_call: TRBV6-1
cdr3_aa: ASTWTGNTGELF

j_call: TRBJ2-5
v_call: TRBV11-2
cdr3_aa: ASSLKGETQY

j_call: TRBJ2-3
v_call: TRBV4-3
cdr3_aa: ASSQDWRGGPDTQY

j_call: TRBJ1-2
v_call: TRBV28
cdr3_aa: ASSLVVVYGYT

j_call: TRBJ2-5
v_call: TRBV27
cdr3_aa: ASRGPYQETQY

j_call: TRBJ1-5
v_call: TRBV18
cdr3_aa: ASSPEVGQPQH

j_call: TRBJ2-3
v_call: TRBV18
cdr3_aa: ASSPLRDRSTDTQY

j_call: TRBJ2-3
v_call: TRBV9
cdr3_aa: ASSVFGQRTDTQY

j_call: TRBJ2-2
v_call: TRBV1
cdr3_aa: TSSQERLAGVTGELF

j_call: TRBJ1-3
v_call: TRBV6-5
cdr3_aa: ASSGLGSSGNTIY

j_call: TRBJ1-1
v_call: TRBV10-3
cdr3_aa: AISAGQNTEAF

j_call: TRBJ2-3
v_call: TRBV7-9
cdr3_aa: ASSSGTGGTDTQY

j_call: TRBJ1-1
v_call: TRBV9
cdr3_aa: ASSARGAGRDTEAF

j_call: TRBJ2-1
v_call: TRBV19
cdr3_aa: ASSLGTGAHVGYNEQF

j_call: TRBJ1-1
v_call: TRBV5-8
cdr3_aa: ASSRQRITEAF

j_call: TRBJ1-3
v_call: TRBV11-3
cdr3_aa: ASKGGPSGNTIY

j_call: TRBJ2-1
v_call: TRBV9
cdr3_aa: ASSVGLAGAPNEQF

j_call: TRBJ2-4
v_call: TRBV28
cdr3_aa: ASSLQVAKNIQY

j_call: TRBJ1-1
v_call: TRBV2
cdr3_aa: ASSYRGRGNTEAF

j_call: TRBJ2-1
v_call: TRBV19
cdr3_aa: ASSISGGSSYNEQF

j_call: TRBJ2-7
v_call: TRBV30
cdr3_aa: ACGVRYEQY

j_call: TRBJ1-1
v_call: TRBV6-6
cdr3_aa: ASRHEVGAF

j_call: TRBJ2-1
v_call: TRBV7-7
cdr3_aa: ASSPASDYNEQF

j_call: TRBJ2-5
v_call: TRBV7-2
cdr3_aa: ASSLDWEGKTQY

j_call: TRBJ2-2
v_call: TRBV7-6
cdr3_aa: ASSSAFGTGELF

j_call: TRBJ2-7
v_call: TRBV28
cdr3_aa: ASSTGSSYEQY

j_call: TRBJ2-7
v_call: TRBV11-2
cdr3_aa: ASSLGIVSHEQY

j_call: TRBJ1-5
v_call: TRBV30
cdr3_aa: AWSGGSNQPQH

j_call: TRBJ2-1
v_call: TRBV10-3
cdr3_aa: AISRLAREQF

j_call: TRBJ1-4
v_call: TRBV7-2
cdr3_aa: ASNPGQGYEKLF